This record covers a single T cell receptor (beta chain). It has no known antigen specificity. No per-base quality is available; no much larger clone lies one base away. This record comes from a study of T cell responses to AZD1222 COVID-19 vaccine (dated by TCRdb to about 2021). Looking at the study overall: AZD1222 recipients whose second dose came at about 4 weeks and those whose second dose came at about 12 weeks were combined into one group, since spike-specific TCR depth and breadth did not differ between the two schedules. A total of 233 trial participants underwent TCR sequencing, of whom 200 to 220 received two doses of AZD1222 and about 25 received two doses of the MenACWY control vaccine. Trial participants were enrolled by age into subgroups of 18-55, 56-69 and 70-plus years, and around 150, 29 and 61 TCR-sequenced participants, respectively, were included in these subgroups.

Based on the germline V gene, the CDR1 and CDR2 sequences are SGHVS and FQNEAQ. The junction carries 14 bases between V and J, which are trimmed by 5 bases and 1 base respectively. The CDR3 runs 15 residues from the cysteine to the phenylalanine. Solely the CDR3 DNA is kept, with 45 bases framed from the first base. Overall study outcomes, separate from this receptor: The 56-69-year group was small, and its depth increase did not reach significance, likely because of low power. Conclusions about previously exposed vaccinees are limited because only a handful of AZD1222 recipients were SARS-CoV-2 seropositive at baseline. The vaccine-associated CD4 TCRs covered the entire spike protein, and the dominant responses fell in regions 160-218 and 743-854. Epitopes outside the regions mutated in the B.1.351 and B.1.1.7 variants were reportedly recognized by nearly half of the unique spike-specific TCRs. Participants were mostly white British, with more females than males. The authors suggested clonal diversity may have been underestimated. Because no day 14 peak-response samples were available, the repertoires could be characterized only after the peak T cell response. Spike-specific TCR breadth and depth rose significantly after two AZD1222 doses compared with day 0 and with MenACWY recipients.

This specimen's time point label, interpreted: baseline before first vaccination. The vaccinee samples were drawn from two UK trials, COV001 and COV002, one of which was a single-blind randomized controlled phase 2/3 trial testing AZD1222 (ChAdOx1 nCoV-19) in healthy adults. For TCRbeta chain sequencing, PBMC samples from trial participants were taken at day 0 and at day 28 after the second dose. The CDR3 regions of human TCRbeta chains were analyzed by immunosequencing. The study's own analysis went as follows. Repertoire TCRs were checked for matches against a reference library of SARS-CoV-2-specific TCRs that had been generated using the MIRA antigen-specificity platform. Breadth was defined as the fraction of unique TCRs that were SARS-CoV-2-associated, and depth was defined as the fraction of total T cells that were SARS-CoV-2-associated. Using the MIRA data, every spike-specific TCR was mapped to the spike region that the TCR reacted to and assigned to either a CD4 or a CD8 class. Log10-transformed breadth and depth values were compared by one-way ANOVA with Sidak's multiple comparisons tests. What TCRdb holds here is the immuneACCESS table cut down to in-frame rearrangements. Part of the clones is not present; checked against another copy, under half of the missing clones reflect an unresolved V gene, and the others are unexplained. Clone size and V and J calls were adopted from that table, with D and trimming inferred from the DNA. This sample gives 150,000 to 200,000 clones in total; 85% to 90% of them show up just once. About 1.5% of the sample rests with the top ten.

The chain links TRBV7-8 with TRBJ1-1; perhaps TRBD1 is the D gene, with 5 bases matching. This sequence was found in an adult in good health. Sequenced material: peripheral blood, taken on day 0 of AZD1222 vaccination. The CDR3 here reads CASSPSGTANTEAFF. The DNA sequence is TGTGCCAGCAGCCCCTCCGGGACGGCGAACACTGAAGCTTTCTTT.